In its sample, the clone carrying this T cell receptor beta chain was seen a few times. V was clipped by 2 bases and J by 5 bases, with 9 bases between them. CDR1 is SGHVS and CDR2 is FQNEAQ in the germline V gene. CDR3 length: 13 amino acids. This entry belongs to a study of early T cells in non-severe SARS-CoV-2 infection. The wider study: The sequenced material was bulk RNA from unsorted whole blood, and its chains were unpaired.

Attached unique molecular identifiers marked individual cDNA molecules. TCRdb reprocessed the 5' RACE reads with MiXCR, giving one entry per CDR3 protein. The sample has some 54,000 distinct CDR3 sequences, roughly 10% seen once. The sequenced sample was whole blood. The rearrangement links TRBV7-8 to TRBJ2-5, with D unclear. This clonotype was obtained from an adult who was a healthcare worker with PCR-confirmed SARS-CoV-2 infection or an uninfected control (not recorded which). CDR3 bases: TGTGCCAGCAGCTTATTGTTTCTGGAGACCCAGTACTTC. This codes for CASSLLFLETQYF. The variable domain in full, completed from reference TRBV7-8 and TRBJ2-5, reads GAGVSQSPRYKVAKRGQDVALRCDPISGHVSLFWYQQALGQGPEFLTYFQNEAQLDKSGLPSDRFFAERPEGSVSTLKIQRTQQEDSAVYLCASSLLFLETQYFGPGTRLLVL.